This T cell receptor beta chain emerged from a study of T cell responses to AZD1222 COVID-19 vaccine. The wider study: The study pooled second doses at about 4 or about 12 weeks.

In its sample, this clone was seen once. Its target is unknown. Germline V lookup: CDR1 LNHDA, CDR2 SQIVND (reference sequence). Trimming removed 3 bases at V and 1 base at J, with 6 bases between. The CDR3 consists of 13 residues. Whole-study findings and limits: Among the donors, most were white British and more were female, and clonal diversity was possibly underestimated.

Assay: immunoSEQ multiplex PCR; the TCRdb copy retains only in-frame clones and omits some. The sample holds about 180,000 clones, around 90% seen once. The material was peripheral blood, obtained on day 0 of AZD1222 vaccination. This sequence originates from an adult in good health. The rearrangement uses TRBV19 and TRBJ1-1, with D unclear. In nucleotides, the CDR3 is TGTGCCAGTAGTATCGTCAGGAACACTGAAGCTTTCTTT. Amino acid sequence: CASSIVRNTEAFF.